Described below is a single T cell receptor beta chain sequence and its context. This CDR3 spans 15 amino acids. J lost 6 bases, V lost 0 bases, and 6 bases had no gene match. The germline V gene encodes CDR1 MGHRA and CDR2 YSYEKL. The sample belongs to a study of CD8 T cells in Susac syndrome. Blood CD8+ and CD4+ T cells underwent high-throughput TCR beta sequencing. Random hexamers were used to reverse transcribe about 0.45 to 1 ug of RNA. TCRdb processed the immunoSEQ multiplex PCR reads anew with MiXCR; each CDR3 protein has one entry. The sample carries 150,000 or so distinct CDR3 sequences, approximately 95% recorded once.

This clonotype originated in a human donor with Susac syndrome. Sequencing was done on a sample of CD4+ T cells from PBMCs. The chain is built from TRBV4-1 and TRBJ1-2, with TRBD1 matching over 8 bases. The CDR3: CASSQEDRGRDGYTF. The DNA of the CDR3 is TGCGCCAGCAGCCAAGAAGACAGGGGAAGGGATGGCTACACCTTC.